Listed below are T cell receptor beta chains from one sample, sequenced in a study of CD8 T cells in Susac syndrome. TCRdb independently ran MiXCR on the immunoSEQ multiplex PCR reads; one entry per CDR3 protein. In the table there are 400,000 or so distinct CDR3 sequences, 75% to 90% of which are singletons. Source material: CD8+ T cells from PBMCs. Receptors were obtained from a human donor with multiple sclerosis. The CDR3 runs from the conserved cysteine through the conserved F or W. Some rows mark clone size as missing; the rest say once, few, many or name a class of expanded clone.

CDR3: CASSQDNVRTDETQYF
V: TRBV4-1
J: TRBJ2-5
size: NA

CDR3: CASSGIGYEQYF
V: TRBV9
J: TRBJ2-7
size: once

CDR3: CAWNLAGVEYEQYF
V: TRBV30
J: TRBJ2-7
size: NA

CDR3: CASSQGQGSSNTGELFF
V: TRBV18
J: TRBJ2-2
size: NA

CDR3: CASGTVNYGYTF
V: TRBV19
J: TRBJ1-2
size: NA

CDR3: CASSQLAAGGNTIYF
V: TRBV4-1
J: TRBJ1-3
size: once

CDR3: CAWSVKTEDGTGELFF
V: TRBV30
J: TRBJ2-2
size: NA

CDR3: CASSYSSTGPTNYGYTF
V: TRBV6-5
J: TRBJ1-2
size: NA

CDR3: CASSLEGLAGNPYEQYF
V: TRBV5-1
J: TRBJ2-7
size: NA

CDR3: CASSLEWVMGTLMNTEAFF
V: TRBV7-2
J: TRBJ1-1
size: NA

CDR3: CASSEENRGPDNEQFF
V: TRBV25-1
J: TRBJ2-1
size: NA

CDR3: CASSLEGHGGNQPQHF
V: TRBV5-1
J: TRBJ1-5
size: NA

CDR3: CASSNQPQHF
V: TRBV27
J: TRBJ1-5
size: once

CDR3: CSVEGQGGEQYF
V: TRBV29-1
J: TRBJ2-7
size: NA

CDR3: CASTPRDRGNTEAFF
V: TRBV25-1
J: TRBJ1-1
size: NA

CDR3: CATSSFGGTTDTQYF
V: TRBV15
J: TRBJ2-3
size: NA

CDR3: CASSFEGQGNYEQYF
V: TRBV19
J: TRBJ2-7
size: NA

CDR3: CASSVGPYEENTEAFF
V: TRBV6-1
J: TRBJ1-1
size: NA

CDR3: CASSLGQGAMYF
V: TRBV5-6
J: TRBJ2-7
size: NA

CDR3: CSALRDSNPYEQYF
V: TRBV29-1
J: TRBJ2-7
size: NA

CDR3: CASSPGTGDDTGELFF
V: TRBV5-1
J: TRBJ2-2
size: NA

CDR3: CASSWARGVKYEQYF
V: TRBV5-8
J: TRBJ2-7
size: NA

CDR3: CALQTGPYEQYF
V: TRBV2
J: TRBJ2-7
size: NA

CDR3: CASMGEGGNEQFF
V: TRBV27
J: TRBJ2-1
size: NA

CDR3: CAILQGNERTDTQYF
V: TRBV11-2
J: TRBJ2-3
size: NA

CDR3: CASSYARVNEQFF
V: TRBV6-5
J: TRBJ2-1
size: NA

CDR3: CAWSTGDTGELFF
V: TRBV30
J: TRBJ2-2
size: once

CDR3: CAWSVLHGVDEQYF
V: TRBV30
J: TRBJ2-7
size: NA

CDR3: CSVGGSAGTGELFF
V: TRBV29-1
J: TRBJ2-2
size: NA

CDR3: CAWSGRNGYTF
V: TRBV30
J: TRBJ1-2
size: NA

CDR3: CATSRDAGDINSPLHF
V: TRBV15
J: TRBJ1-6
size: NA

CDR3: CASSIIQGGMTEAFF
V: TRBV19
J: TRBJ1-1
size: NA

CDR3: CASSVGGQGVTGELFF
V: TRBV9
J: TRBJ2-2
size: once

CDR3: CASSLPDFGGELFF
V: TRBV19
J: TRBJ2-2
size: few

CDR3: CSARDHREQYF
V: TRBV20-1
J: TRBJ2-7
size: NA

CDR3: CASSYYSHKGQPQHF
V: TRBV6-1
J: TRBJ1-5
size: NA

CDR3: CASSPWVASLEQFF
V: TRBV5-6
J: TRBJ2-1
size: NA

CDR3: CASSTWDREAGELFF
V: TRBV4-1
J: TRBJ2-2
size: NA

CDR3: CASSLSGTYSYNEQFF
V: TRBV11-2
J: TRBJ2-1
size: NA

CDR3: CASSGREGYEQYF
V: TRBV10-2
J: TRBJ2-7
size: NA

CDR3: CAWSVMQGGDTIYF
V: TRBV30
J: TRBJ1-3
size: NA

CDR3: CASSLGPGGRNTEAFF
V: TRBV7-9
J: TRBJ1-1
size: NA

CDR3: CASSLSVRYEQYF
V: TRBV27
J: TRBJ2-7
size: NA

CDR3: CAGSPDSTNQPQHF
V: TRBV27
J: TRBJ1-5
size: NA

CDR3: CASSQDRTGYYGYTF
V: TRBV3-1
J: TRBJ1-2
size: NA

CDR3: CATGLAENEQFF
V: TRBV11-2
J: TRBJ2-1
size: once

CDR3: CASSHTSQGPYF
V: TRBV12-3/TRBV12-4
J: TRBJ1-2
size: NA